This entry is about one T cell receptor beta chain. The sample originates from a study of brain T cells in children with intractable seizures. The V and J ends lost 5 bases and 1 base, in that order; junction bases with no gene match: 3. Germline V gives CDR1 SEHNR, CDR2 FQNEAQ (reference sequence). The CDR3 extends over 14 amino acids. Libraries were prepared by immunoSEQ multiplex PCR; TCRdb keeps only in-frame clonotypes and omits some of them. The sample lists about 320,000 clones, more than 85% occurring once. Time point of the sample: blood from clinic visit 5 months post-surgery; TSC patient then seizure free.

The TCR originated in a boy in the first two years of life with tuberous sclerosis and intractable seizures. The sample in question was peripheral blood, obtained 4 to 6 months after surgery. The rearrangement uses TRBV7-9 and TRBJ1-1, with 8 bases aligning to TRBD1. The DNA of the CDR3 is TGTGCCAGCAGCCCTGGACAGGGGAACACTGAAGCTTTCTTT. It yields the protein CASSPGQGNTEAFF.